Listed here is a single T cell receptor (beta chain). The CDR3 loop spans 12 amino acids. Trimming removed 5 bases from V and 6 bases from J; junction bases left unmatched: 6. The germline V gene has CDR1 GTSNPN and CDR2 SVGIG (reference sequence). The sample comes from a study of blood T cell repertoires in COVID-19. Assay used: immunoSEQ multiplex PCR; TCRdb lists only in-frame clones, some missing. In the table there are some 41,000 clones, 81% of which are singletons. The source material was peripheral blood. V usage is TRBV30 and J usage is TRBJ1-1, with TRBD1 matching over 7 bases. The sequence derives from a man aged 35 to 55 with active or convalescent COVID-19. The CDR3 DNA is TGTGCCTGGGATCCGGGACAGTCTGAAGCTTTCTTT. Amino acids: CAWDPGQSEAFF.